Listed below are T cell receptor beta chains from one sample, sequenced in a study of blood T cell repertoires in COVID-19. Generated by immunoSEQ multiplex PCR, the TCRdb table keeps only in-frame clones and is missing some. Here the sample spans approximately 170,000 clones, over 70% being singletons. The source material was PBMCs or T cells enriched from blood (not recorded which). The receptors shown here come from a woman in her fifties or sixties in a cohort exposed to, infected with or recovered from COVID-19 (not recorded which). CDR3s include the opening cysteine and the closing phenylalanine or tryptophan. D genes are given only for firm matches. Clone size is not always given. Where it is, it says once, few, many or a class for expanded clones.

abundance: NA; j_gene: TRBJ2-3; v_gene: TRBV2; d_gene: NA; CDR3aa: CASSQAEEITDTQYF; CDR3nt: TGTGCCAGCAGTCAAGCGGAGGAAATAACAGATACGCAGTATTTT
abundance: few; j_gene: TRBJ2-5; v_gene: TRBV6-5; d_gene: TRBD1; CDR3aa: CASSPGQLGETQYF; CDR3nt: TGTGCCAGCAGTCCGGGACAGCTGGGGGAGACCCAGTACTTC
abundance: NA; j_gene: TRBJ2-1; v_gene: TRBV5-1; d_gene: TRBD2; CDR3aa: CASSSGTSGNNEQFF; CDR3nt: TGCGCCAGCAGCTCCGGGACTAGCGGGAACAATGAGCAGTTCTTC
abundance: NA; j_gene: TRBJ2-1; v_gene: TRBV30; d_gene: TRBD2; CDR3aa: CAWNPALAGGYNEQFF; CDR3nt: TGTGCCTGGAACCCAGCCCTAGCGGGGGGCTACAATGAGCAGTTCTTC
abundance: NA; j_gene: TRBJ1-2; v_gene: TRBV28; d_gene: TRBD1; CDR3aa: CASRQTGGYGYTF; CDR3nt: TGTGCCAGCAGACAGACAGGGGGATATGGCTACACCTTC
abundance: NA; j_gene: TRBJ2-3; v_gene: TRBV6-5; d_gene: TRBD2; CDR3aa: CASLSGKADTQYF; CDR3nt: TGTGCCAGCCTAAGCGGGAAGGCAGATACGCAGTATTTT
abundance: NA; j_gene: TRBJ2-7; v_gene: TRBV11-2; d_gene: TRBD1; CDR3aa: CASSFDRVSYEQYF; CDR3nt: TGTGCCAGCAGCTTTGACAGGGTCTCCTACGAGCAGTACTTC
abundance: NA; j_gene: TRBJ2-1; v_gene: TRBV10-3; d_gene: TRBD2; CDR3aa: CAISQLAETTYNEQFF; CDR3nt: TGTGCCATCAGTCAACTAGCGGAAACTACCTACAATGAGCAGTTCTTC
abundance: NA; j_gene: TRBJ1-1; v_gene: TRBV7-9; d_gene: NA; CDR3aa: CASSARDNWNTEAFF; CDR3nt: TGTGCCAGCAGCGCCCGGGACAATTGGAACACTGAAGCTTTCTTT
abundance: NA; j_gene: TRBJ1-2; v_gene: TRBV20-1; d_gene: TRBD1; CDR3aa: CSAAQGDGYTF; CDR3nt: TGCAGTGCCGCCCAGGGGGATGGCTACACCTTC
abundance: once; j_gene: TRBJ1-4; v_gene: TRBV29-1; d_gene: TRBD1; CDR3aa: CSVQTGVGEKLFF; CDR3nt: TGCAGCGTCCAAACAGGGGTCGGTGAAAAACTGTTTTTT
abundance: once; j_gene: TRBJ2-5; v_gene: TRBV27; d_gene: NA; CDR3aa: CASGGMGRETQYF; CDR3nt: TGTGCCAGCGGGGGGATGGGGCGGGAGACCCAGTACTTC
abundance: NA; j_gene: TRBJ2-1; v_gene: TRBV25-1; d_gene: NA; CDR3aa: CASSELAMLGGGEQFF; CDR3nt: TGTGCCAGCAGTGAATTAGCGATGTTGGGGGGAGGTGAGCAGTTCTTC
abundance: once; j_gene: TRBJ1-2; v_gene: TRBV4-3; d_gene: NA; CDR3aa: CASSQGGANYGYTF; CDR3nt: TGCGCCAGCAGCCAAGGCGGGGCAAACTATGGCTACACCTTC
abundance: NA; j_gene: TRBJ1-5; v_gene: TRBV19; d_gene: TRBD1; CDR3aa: CASETGGNQPQHF; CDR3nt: TGTGCCAGTGAGACAGGGGGGAATCAGCCCCAGCATTTT
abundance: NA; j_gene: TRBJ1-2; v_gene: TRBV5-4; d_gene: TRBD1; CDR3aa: CASRTGLNYGYTF; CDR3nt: TGTGCCAGCCGGACAGGACTTAACTATGGCTACACCTTC
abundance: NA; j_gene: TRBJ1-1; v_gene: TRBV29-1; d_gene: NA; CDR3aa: CSVHAGNTEAFF; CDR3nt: TGCAGCGTTCATGCAGGGAACACTGAAGCTTTCTTT
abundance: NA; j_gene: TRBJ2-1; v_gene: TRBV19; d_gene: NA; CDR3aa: CASALASAYNEQFF; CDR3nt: TGTGCCAGCGCTTTAGCGTCAGCCTACAATGAGCAGTTCTTC
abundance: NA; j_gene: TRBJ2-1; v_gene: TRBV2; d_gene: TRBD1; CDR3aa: CASSGRVSTGDGEQFF; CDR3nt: TGTGCCAGCAGTGGCAGGGTCTCGACAGGGGACGGTGAGCAGTTCTTC
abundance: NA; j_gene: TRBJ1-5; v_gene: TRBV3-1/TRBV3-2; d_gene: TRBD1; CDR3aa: CASSLGQVNQPQHF; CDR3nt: TGTGCCAGCAGCTTGGGACAGGTAAATCAGCCCCAGCATTTT
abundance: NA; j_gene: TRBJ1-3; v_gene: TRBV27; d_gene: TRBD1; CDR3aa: CASSLFGQAGNTIYF; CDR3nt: TGTGCCAGCAGTTTATTCGGACAGGCTGGAAACACCATATATTTT
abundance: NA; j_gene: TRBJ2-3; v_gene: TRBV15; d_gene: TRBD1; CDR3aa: CATSSPGTGPDTQYF; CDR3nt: TGTGCCACCAGCAGCCCCGGGACAGGGCCAGATACGCAGTATTTT